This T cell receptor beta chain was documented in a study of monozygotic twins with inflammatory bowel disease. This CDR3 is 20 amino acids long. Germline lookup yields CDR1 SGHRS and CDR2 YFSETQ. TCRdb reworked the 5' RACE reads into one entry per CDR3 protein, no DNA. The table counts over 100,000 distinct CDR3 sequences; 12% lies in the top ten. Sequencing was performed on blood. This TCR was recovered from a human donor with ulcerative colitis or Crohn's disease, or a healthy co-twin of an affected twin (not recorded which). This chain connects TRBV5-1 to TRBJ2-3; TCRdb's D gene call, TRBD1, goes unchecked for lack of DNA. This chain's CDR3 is CASSLWVNSASGDYTDTQYF.